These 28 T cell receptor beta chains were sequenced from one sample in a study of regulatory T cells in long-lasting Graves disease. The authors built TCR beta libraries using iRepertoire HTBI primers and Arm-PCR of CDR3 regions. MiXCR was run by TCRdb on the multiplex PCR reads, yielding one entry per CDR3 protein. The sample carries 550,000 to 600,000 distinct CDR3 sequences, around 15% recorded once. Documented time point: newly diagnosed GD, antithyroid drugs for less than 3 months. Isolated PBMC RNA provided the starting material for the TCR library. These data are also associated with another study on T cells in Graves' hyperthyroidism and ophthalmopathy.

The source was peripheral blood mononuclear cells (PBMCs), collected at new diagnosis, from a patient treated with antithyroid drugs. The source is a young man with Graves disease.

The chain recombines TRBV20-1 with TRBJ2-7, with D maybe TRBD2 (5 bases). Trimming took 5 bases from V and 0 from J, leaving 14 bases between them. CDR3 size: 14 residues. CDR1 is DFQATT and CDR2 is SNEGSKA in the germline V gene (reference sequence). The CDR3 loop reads CSARAVLSSYEQYF. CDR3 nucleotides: TGCAGTGCTCGAGCGGTTTTAAGCTCCTACGAGCAGTACTTC.

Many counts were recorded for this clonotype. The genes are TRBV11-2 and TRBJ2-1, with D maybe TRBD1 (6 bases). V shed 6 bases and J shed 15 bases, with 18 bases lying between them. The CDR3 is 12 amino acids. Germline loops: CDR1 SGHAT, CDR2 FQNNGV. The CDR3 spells CASRDRDLRGFF. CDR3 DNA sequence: TGTGCCAGCAGGGACCGGGACCTCAGGGGGTTCTTC.

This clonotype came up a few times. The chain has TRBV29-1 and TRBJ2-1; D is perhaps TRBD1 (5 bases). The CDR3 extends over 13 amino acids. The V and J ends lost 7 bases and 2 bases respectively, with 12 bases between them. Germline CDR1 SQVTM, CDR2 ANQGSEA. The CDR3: CSARQGTYNEQFF. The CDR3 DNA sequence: TGCAGCGCTCGGCAGGGTACCTACAATGAGCAGTTCTTC.

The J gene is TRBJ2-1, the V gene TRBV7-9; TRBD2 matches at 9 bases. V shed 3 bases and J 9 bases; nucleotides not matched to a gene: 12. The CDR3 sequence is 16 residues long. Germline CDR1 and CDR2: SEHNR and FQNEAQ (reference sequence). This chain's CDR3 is CASSFRGASGISEQFF. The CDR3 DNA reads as TGTGCCAGCAGCTTCCGAGGGGCTAGCGGGATCAGTGAGCAGTTCTTC.

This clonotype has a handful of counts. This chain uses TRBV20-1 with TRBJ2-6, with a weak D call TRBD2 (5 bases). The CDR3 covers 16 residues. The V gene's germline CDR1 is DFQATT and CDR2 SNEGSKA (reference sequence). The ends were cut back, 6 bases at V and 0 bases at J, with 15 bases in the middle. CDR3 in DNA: TGCAGTGCCAACGGACTCCGGAGCTCTGGGGCCAACGTCCTGACTTTC. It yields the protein CSANGLRSSGANVLTF.

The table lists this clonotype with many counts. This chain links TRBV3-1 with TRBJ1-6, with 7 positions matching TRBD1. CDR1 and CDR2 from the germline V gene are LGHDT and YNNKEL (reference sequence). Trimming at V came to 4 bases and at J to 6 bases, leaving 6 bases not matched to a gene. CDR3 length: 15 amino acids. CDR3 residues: CASSPRGLSNSPLHF. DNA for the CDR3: TGTGCCAGCAGCCCAAGGGGGCTGAGTAATTCACCCCTCCACTTT.

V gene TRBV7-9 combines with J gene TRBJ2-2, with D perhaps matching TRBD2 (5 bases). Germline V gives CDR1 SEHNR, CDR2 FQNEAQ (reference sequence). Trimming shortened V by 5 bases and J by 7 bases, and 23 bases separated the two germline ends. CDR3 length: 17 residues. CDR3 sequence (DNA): TGTGCCAGCAGCCCCCGGGTGAGCGGCGCCCCTAGCGGGGAGCTGTTTTTT. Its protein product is CASSPRVSGAPSGELFF.

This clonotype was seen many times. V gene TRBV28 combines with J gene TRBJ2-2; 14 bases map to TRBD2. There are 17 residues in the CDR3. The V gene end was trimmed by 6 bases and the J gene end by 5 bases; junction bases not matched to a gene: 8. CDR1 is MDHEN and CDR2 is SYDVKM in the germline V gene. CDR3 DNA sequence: TGTGCCAGCAGCCCTGGACTAGCGGGAGGACGTACCGGGGAGCTGTTTTTT. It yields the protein CASSPGLAGGRTGELFF.

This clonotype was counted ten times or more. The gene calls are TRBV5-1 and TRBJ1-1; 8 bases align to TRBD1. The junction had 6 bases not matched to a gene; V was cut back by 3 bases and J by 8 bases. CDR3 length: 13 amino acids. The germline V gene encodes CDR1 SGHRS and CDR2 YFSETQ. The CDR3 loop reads CASSYQGAGEAFF. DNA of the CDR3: TGCGCCAGCAGCTATCAGGGGGCGGGCGAAGCTTTCTTT.

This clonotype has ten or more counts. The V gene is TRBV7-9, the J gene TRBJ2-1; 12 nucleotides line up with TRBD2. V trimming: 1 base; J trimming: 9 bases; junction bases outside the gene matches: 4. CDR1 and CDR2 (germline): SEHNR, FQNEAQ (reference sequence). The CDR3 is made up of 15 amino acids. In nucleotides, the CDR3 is TGTGCCAGCAGCTTAGGACTAGCGGGGGCGTTTGAGCAGTTCTTC. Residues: CASSLGLAGAFEQFF.

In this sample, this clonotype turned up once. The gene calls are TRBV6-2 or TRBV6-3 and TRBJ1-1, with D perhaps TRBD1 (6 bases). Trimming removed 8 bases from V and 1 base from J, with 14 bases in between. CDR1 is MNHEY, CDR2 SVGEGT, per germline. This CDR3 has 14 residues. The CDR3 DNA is TGTGCCAGCTTATACGGACAGTCGAACACTGAAGCTTTCTTT. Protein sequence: CASLYGQSNTEAFF.

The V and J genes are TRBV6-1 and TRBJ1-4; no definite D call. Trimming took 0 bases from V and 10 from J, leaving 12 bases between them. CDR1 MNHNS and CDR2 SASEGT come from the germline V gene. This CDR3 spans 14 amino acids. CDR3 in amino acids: CASSEAARPGKLFF. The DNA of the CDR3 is TGTGCCAGCAGTGAAGCGGCCCGGCCTGGAAAACTGTTTTTT.

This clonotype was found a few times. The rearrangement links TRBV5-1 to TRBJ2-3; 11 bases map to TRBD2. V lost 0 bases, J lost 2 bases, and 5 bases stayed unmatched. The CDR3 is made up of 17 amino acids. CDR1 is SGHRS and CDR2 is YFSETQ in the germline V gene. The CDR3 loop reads CASSLGGTSGSTDTQYF. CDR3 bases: TGCGCCAGCAGCTTGGGGGGGACTAGCGGCTCCACAGATACGCAGTATTTT.

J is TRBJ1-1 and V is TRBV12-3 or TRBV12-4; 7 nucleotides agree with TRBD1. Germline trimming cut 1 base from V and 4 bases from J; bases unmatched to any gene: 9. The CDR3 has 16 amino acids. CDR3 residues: CASSLDLPAGGTEAFF. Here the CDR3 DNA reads TGTGCCAGCAGTTTAGATCTTCCGGCAGGGGGCACTGAAGCTTTCTTT.

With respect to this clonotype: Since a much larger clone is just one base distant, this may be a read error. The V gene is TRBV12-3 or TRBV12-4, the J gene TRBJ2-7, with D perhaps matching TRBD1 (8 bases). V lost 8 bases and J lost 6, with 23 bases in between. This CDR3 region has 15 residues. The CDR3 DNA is TGTGCCAGCGGTTCGGACAGGGAGGGAGGTCGCGAGCAGTACTTC. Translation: CASGSDREGGREQYF.

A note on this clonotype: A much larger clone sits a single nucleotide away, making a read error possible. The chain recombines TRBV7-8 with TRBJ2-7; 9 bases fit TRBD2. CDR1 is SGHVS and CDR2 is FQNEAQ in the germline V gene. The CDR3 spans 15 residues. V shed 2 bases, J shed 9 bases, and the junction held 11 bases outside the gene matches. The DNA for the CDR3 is TGTGCCAGCAGCTTAAGGCGAGCGGGAGGAAGGTGGCAGTACTTC. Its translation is CASSLRRAGGRWQYF.

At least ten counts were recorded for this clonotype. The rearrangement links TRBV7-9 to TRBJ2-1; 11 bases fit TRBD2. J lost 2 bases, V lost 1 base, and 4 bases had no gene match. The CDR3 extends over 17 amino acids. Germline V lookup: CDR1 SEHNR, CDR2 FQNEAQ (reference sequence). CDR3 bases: TGTGCCAGCAGCTTAGGAACTAGCGGGGGCCCCTACAATGAGCAGTTCTTC. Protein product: CASSLGTSGGPYNEQFF.

As DNA, the CDR3 is TGCGCCAGCAGCCAAGATGGGAGTTCAGAGCTTAATGAAAAACTGTTTTTT. Translating it yields CASSQDGSSELNEKLFF. The chain carries TRBV4-1 and TRBJ1-4, with D unresolved. The CDR3 consists of 17 residues. Germline V gives CDR1 MGHRA, CDR2 YSYEKL. V lost 0 bases to trimming and J lost 4 bases, with 15 bases between them.

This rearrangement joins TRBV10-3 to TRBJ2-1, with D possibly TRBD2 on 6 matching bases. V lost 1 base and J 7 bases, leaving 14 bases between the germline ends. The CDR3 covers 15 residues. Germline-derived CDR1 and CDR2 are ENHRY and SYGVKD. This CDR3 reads CAISELVAEGNEQFF. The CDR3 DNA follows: TGTGCCATCAGTGAGTTGGTAGCGGAAGGGAATGAGCAGTTCTTC.

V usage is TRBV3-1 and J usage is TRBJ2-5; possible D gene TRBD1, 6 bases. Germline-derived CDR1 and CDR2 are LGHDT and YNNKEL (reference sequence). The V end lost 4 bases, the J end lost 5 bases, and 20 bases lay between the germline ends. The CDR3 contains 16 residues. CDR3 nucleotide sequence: TGTGCCAGCAGCCCTTCAGGGGCCCTCCGAGCGGAGACCCAGTACTTC. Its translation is CASSPSGALRAETQYF.

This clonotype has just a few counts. CDR3 amino acids: CAWTRGGLKREKLFF. The CDR3 DNA reads TGTGCCTGGACCCGAGGAGGACTAAAGCGCGAAAAACTGTTTTTT. This chain uses TRBV30 with TRBJ1-4; D not resolved. V lost 4 bases and J lost 8, with 20 bases in between. This CDR3 spans 15 amino acids. Germline lookup yields CDR1 GTSNPN and CDR2 SVGIG (reference sequence).

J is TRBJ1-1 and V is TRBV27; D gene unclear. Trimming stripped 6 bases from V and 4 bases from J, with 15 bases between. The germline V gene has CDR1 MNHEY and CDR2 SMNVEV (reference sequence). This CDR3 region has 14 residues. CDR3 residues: CASSPDPGATEAFF. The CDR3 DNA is TGTGCCAGCAGCCCAGACCCGGGTGCCACTGAAGCTTTCTTT.

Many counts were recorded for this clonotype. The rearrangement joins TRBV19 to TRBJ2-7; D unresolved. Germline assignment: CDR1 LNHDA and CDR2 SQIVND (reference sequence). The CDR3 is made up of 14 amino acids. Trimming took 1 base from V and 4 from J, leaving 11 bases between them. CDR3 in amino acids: CASSIGTVGYEQYF. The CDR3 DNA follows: TGTGCCAGTAGTATAGGAACAGTCGGTTACGAGCAGTACTTC.

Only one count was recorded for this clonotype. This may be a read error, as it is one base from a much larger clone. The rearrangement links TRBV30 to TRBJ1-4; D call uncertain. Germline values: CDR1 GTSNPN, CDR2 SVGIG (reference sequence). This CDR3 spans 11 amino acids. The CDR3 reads CAWEESEKLSF. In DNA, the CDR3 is TGTGCCTGGGAGGAAAGTGAAAAACTGTCTTTT.

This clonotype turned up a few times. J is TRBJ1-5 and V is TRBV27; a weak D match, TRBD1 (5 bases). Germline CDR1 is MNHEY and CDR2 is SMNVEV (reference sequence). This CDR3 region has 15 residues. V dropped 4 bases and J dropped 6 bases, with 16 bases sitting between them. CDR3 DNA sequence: TGTGCCAGCAGTTACTCGGGGGTCGGGAGTCAGCCCCAGCATTTT. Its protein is CASSYSGVGSQPQHF.

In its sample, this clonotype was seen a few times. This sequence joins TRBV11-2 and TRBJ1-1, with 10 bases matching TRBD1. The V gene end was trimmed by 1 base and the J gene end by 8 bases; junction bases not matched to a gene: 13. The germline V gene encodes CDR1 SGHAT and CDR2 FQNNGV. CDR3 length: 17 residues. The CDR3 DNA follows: TGTGCCAGCAGCTTAGGACTTTTACGGGACAGGGGCCTCGAAGCTTTCTTT. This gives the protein CASSLGLLRDRGLEAFF.

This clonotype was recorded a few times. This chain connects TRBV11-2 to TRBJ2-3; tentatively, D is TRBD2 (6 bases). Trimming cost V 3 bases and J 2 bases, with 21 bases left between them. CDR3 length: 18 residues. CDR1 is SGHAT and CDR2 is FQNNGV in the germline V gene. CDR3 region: CASSFHSPRGTFTDTQYF. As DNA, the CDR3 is TGTGCCAGCAGCTTCCACTCCCCCCGGGGGACCTTCACAGATACGCAGTATTTT.

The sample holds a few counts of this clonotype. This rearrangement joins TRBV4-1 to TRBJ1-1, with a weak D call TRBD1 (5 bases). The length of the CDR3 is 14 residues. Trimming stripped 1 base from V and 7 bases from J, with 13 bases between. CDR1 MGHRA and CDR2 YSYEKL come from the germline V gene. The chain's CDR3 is CASSQVLRDVEAFF. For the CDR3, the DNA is TGCGCCAGCAGCCAAGTCTTGCGGGACGTTGAAGCTTTCTTT.